Shown below are 8 T cell receptor beta chains from a single sample sequenced in a study of identical twins. TCRdb passed the 5' RACE reads through MiXCR, listing each CDR3 protein once. The table shows 500,000 to 650,000 distinct CDR3 sequences, with about a fifth occurring only once. The data also belong to a second study, concerning yellow fever vaccine responses in identical twins.

The specimen was CD4+ T cells sorted from blood. The receptors originated from a woman between 18 and 30 years old in good health.

This sequence joins TRBV3-1 and TRBJ1-1; D is undetermined. This CDR3 has 12 amino acids. Trimming removed 3 bases at V and 0 bases at J, with 2 bases between. Germline CDR1 reads LGHDT; CDR2 reads YNNKEL (reference sequence). CDR3 residues: CASSHMNTEAFF. The CDR3 DNA sequence: TGTGCCAGCAGCCATATGAACACTGAAGCTTTCTTT.

The sample holds many counts of this clonotype. The genes are TRBV5-1 and TRBJ2-5; 11 nucleotides match TRBD1. The CDR3 totals 17 residues. J gave up 4 bases and V 5 bases, and 13 bases lay outside the gene matches. The V gene's germline CDR1 is SGHRS and CDR2 YFSETQ. The CDR3 sequence: CASRLRLGQGAAETQYF. CDR3 nucleotide sequence: TGCGCCAGCAGACTGCGATTAGGACAGGGGGCAGCAGAGACCCAGTACTTC.

This clonotype was seen many times. The rearrangement joins TRBV12-3 or TRBV12-4 to TRBJ2-2, with a weak D call TRBD1 (6 bases). V lost 4 bases, J lost 6 bases, and 9 bases lay in between. The length of the CDR3 is 13 residues. The CDR3 protein is CASSSTGPGELFF. The DNA of the CDR3 is TGTGCCAGCAGTTCTACAGGGCCCGGGGAGCTGTTTTTT.

The V and J genes are TRBV28 and TRBJ1-1; no reliable D call. The CDR3 loop spans 15 amino acids. Trimming left V 5 bases short and J 7 bases short, with 20 bases between. Per the germline V gene, CDR1 is MDHEN and CDR2 is SYDVKM. This CDR3 reads CASSRKSWGGVEAFF. CDR3 coding DNA: TGTGCCAGCAGTCGAAAATCATGGGGTGGGGTTGAAGCTTTCTTT. Filled out from reference TRBV28 and TRBJ1-1, the complete variable domain reads DVKVTQSSRYLVKRTGEKVFLECVQDMDHENMFWYRQDPGLGLRLIYFSYDVKMKEKGDIPEGYSVSREKKERFSLILESASTNQTSMYLCASSRKSWGGVEAFFGQGTRLTVV.

This clonotype showed up just a few times. This chain links TRBV2 with TRBJ2-3; D might be TRBD1 (6 bases). V was trimmed by 10 bases and J by 2 bases, leaving 16 bases between them. The CDR3 runs 14 residues. Germline lookup yields CDR1 SNHLY and CDR2 FYNNEI. CDR3 sequence (DNA): TGTGCCACTAAGGCGGACAGCTACACAGATACGCAGTATTTT. Translated: CATKADSYTDTQYF.

The chain recombines TRBV20-1 with TRBJ2-7, with 12 bases fitting TRBD1. CDR1 is DFQATT, CDR2 SNEGSKA, per germline (reference sequence). The CDR3 spans 15 residues. V trimming: 6 bases; J trimming: 2 bases; junction bases outside the gene matches: 8. The CDR3 nucleotides read TGCAGTGCATGGGCCGGGACAGGGGGCGCCTACGAGCAGTACGTC. Translating gives CSAWAGTGGAYEQYV.

This clonotype was detected only a few times. This rearrangement joins TRBV15 to TRBJ2-6; a possible D gene is TRBD2 (6 bases). This CDR3 is built from 14 residues. Trimming took 4 bases from V and 9 from J, leaving 13 bases between them. CDR1 and CDR2 from the germline V gene are LNHNV and YYDKDF (reference sequence). The CDR3 DNA sequence: TGTGCCACCAGCAACACCGGGACTTACAACGTCCTGACTTTC. Translation gives CATSNTGTYNVLTF.

This clonotype has a handful of counts. Here the CDR3 reads CASKPGLARNEQFF. The CDR3 region has the DNA TGCGCCAGCAAGCCGGGACTAGCTAGAAATGAGCAGTTCTTC. The genes are TRBV10-2 and TRBJ2-1; 9 bases are shared with TRBD2. Per germline, CDR1 WSHSY and CDR2 SAAADI. This CDR3 has 14 residues. V shed 7 bases, J shed 7 bases, and the junction held 8 bases outside the gene matches.